This T cell receptor beta chain was profiled in a study of cytotoxic CD8 clonotypes in ibrutinib-treated CLL. The wider study: Response sampling came at median about a year of treatment, ranging about 6 to 36 months.

Study results and limitations: Public clonotypes proved infrequent, and on treatment they shrank or remained steady.

A few counts support this clone. The antigen remains undetermined. Targeted sequencing depth ranged from 1 in 200,000 to 1 in 1 million T cells. The repertoire was sequenced with immunoSEQ multiplex PCR; TCRdb's copy has only in-frame clones and lacks some. Among just over 45,000 clones listed, under 75% were seen once. CDR3 length: 15 amino acids. The V gene lost 0 bases and the J gene lost 1 base, with 10 bases spanning the gap. From germline, CDR1 is SGHTS and CDR2 YDEGEE. The sequencing used PBMCs, collected after 12 months of ibrutinib treatment. The genes are TRBV5-8 and TRBJ1-2; D unclear. The origin of this receptor is a human donor with chronic lymphocytic leukemia. CDR3 sequence (DNA): TGTGCCAGCAGCTTGGTGCGGGGAGTTAACTATGGCTACACCTTC. It yields the protein CASSLVRGVNYGYTF. Variable domain in full (rest from reference TRBV5-8 and TRBJ1-2): EAGVTQSPTHLIKTRGQQATLRCSPISGHTSVYWYQQALGLGLQFLLWYDEGEERNRGNFPPRFSGRQFPNYSSELNVNALELEDSALYLCASSLVRGVNYGYTFGSGTRLTVV.